This T cell receptor beta chain comes out of a study of blood T cell repertoires in COVID-19. Study at large: The cDNA or gDNA used as material had been derived from T cells, B-cell-depleted T cells, or PBMCs.

Profiling relied on immunoSEQ multiplex PCR, and the TCRdb table lists in-frame clones only, not all of them. Among around 120,000 clones listed, just over 70% were seen once. V lost 6 bases and J lost 4, with 8 bases in between. This CDR3 has 12 residues. Germline V CDR1 and CDR2: ENHRY, SYGVKD. Sequences were obtained from peripheral blood. This TCR was recovered from a human donor with acute or convalescent COVID-19. The donor label of this sample is uncertain. The genes are TRBV10-3 and TRBJ2-3; maybe TRBD1 (6 bases). The CDR3 DNA reads as TGTGCCATCAGACAGGGAGCAGATACGCAGTATTTT. Translated: CAIRQGADTQYF.